This TCR beta chain was sequenced for a study of blood T cell repertoires in COVID-19. The trim removed 4 bases at V and 11 bases at J, leaving 11 bases unmatched. Germline V CDR1 and CDR2: SGHNT, YYREEE (reference sequence). This CDR3 region has 14 residues. Under the authors' procedure: Reference gene primer amplification gave nucleated cell count estimates. Clones were sequenced by immunoSEQ multiplex PCR, and TCRdb holds only the in-frame ones, with some missing. V and J calls and clone size are as listed in that table; D and trimming were resolved from the DNA. The sample holds 75,000 to 90,000 clones, 60% to 80% seen once.

This TCR came from a man in his sixties with COVID-19, enrolled during active disease. Sequencing input: peripheral blood. The chain is built from TRBV5-4 and TRBJ2-1, with 8 bases aligning to TRBD2. This CDR3 reads CASSPGASGYKQFF. The CDR3 DNA reads TGTGCCAGCAGCCCTGGCGCTAGCGGGTACAAGCAGTTCTTC. Full variable domain (outside the CDR3, taken from reference TRBV5-4 and TRBJ2-1): ETGVTQSPTHLIKTRGQQVTLRCSSQSGHNTVSWYQQALGQGPQFIFQYYREEENGRGNFPPRFSGLQFPNYSSELNVNALELDDSALYLCASSPGASGYKQFFGPGTRLTVL.